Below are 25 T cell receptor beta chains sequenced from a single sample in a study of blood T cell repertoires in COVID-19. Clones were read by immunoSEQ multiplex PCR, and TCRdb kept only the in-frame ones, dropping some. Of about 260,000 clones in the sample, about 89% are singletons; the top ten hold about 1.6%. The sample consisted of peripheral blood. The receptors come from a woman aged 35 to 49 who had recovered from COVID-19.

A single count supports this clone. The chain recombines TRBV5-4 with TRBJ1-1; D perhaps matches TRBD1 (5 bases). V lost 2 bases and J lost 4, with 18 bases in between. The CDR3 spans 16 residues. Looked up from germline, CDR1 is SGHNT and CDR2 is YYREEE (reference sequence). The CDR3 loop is CASSFAGGGKGTEAFF. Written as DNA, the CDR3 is TGTGCCAGCAGCTTCGCCGGGGGGGGGAAGGGCACTGAAGCTTTCTTT.

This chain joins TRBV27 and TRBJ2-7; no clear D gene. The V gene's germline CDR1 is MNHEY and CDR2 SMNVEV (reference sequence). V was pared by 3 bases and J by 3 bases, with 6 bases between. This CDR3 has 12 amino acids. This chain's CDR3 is CASSFFSYEQYF. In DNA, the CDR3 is TGTGCCAGCAGTTTCTTCAGCTACGAGCAGTACTTC.

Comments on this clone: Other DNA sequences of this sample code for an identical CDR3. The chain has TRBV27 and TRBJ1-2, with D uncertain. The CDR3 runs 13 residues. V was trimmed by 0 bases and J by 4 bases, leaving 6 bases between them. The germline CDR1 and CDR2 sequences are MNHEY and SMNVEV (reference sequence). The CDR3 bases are TGTGCCAGCAGTTTATCGCCAGGCTATGGCTACACCTTC. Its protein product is CASSLSPGYGYTF.

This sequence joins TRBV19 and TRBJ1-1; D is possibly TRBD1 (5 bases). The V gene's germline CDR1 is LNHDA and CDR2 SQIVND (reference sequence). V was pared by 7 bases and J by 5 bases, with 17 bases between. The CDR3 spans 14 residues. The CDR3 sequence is CASTPHGGSTEAFF. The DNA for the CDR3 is TGTGCCAGTACCCCCCACGGGGGAAGTACTGAAGCTTTCTTT.

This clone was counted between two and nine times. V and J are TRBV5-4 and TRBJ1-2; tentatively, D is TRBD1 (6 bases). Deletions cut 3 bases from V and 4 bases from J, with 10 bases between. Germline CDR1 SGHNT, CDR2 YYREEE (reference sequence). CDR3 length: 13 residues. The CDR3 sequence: CASSSDSLYGYTF. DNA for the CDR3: TGTGCCAGCAGCTCGGACAGCCTCTATGGCTACACCTTC.

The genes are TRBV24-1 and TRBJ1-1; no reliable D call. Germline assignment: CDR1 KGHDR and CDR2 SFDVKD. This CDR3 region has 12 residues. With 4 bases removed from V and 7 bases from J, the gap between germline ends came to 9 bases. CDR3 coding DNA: TGTGCCACCAGTGAGTCAAGAGGTGAAGCTTTCTTT. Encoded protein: CATSESRGEAFF.

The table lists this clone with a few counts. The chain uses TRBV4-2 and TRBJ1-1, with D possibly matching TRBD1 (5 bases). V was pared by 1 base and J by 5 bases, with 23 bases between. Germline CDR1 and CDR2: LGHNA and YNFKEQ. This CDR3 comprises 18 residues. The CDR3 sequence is CASSQVPIGTGVGTEAFF. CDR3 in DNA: TGTGCCAGCAGCCAAGTGCCTATCGGGACGGGGGTAGGAACTGAAGCTTTCTTT.

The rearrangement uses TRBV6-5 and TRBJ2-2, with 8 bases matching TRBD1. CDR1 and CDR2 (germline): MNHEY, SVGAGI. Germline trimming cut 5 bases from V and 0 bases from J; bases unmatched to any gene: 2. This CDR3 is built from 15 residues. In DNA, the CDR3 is TGTGCCAGCAGTCGACAGGGGCCGAACACCGGGGAGCTGTTTTTT. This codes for CASSRQGPNTGELFF.

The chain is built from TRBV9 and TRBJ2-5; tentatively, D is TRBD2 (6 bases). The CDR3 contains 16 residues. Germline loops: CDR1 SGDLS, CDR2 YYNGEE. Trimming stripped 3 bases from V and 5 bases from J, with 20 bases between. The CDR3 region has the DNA TGTGCCAGCAGCGAGACACGGCGGGGTAAGAGGGAGACCCAGTACTTC. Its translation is CASSETRRGKRETQYF.

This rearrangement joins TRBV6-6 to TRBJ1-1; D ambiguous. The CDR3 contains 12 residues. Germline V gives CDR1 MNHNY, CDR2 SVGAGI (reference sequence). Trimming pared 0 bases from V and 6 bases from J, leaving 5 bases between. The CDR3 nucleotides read TGTGCCAGCAGTTACTCGTCTCCTGAAGCTTTCTTT. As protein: CASSYSSPEAFF.

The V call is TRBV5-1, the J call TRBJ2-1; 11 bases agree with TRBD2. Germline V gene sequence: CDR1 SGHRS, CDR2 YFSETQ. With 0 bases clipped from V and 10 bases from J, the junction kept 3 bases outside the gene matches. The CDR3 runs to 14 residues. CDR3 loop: CASSLALAGEEQFF. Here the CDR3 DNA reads TGCGCCAGCAGCTTGGCACTAGCGGGGGAAGAGCAGTTCTTC.

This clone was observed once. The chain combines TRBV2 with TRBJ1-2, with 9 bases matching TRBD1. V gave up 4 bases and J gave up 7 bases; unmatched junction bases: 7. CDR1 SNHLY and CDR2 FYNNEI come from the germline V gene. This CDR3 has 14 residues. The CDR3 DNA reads TGTGCCAGCAGTGCCTACAGGGGGCGGGGTGGCTACACCTTC. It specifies CASSAYRGRGGYTF.

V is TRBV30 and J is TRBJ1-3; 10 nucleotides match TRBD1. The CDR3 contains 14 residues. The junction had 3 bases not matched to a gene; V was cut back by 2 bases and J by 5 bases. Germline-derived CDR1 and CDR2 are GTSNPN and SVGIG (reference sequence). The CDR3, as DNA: TGTGCCTGGAGTTTGACAGGGGGCAGAAACACCATATATTTT. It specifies CAWSLTGGRNTIYF. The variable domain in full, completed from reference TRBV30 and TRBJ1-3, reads SQTIHQWPATLVQPVGSPLSLECTVEGTSNPNLYWYRQAAGRGLQLLFYSVGIGQISSEVPQNLSASRPQDRQFILSSKKLLLSDSGFYLCAWSLTGGRNTIYFGEGSWLTVV.

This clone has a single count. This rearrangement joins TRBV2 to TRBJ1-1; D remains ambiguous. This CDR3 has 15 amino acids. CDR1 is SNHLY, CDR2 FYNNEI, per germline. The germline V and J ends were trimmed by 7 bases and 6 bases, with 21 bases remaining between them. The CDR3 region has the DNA TGTGCCAGCACCCAACTTTTGCCTACCTTGGCTGAAGCTTTCTTT. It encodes CASTQLLPTLAEAFF.

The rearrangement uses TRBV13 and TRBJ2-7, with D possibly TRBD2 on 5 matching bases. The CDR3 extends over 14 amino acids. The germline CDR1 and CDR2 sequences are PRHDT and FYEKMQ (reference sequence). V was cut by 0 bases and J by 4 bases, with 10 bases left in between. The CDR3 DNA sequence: TGTGCCAGCAGCTTAGGGGCAGGAGGTTACGAGCAGTACTTC. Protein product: CASSLGAGGYEQYF.

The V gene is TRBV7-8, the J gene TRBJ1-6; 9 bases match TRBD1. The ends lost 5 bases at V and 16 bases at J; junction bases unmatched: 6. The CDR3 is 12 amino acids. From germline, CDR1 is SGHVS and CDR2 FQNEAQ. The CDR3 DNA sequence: TGTGCCAGCAGCCCTGGGACAGGGTCACTCCACTTT. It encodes CASSPGTGSLHF.

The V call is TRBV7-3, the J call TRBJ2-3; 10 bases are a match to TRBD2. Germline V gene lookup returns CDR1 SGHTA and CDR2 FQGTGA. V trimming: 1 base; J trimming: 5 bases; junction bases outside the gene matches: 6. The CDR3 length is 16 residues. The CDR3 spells CASSLSSGGRGDTQYF. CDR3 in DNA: TGTGCCAGCAGCTTAAGTAGCGGGGGGAGAGGAGATACGCAGTATTTT. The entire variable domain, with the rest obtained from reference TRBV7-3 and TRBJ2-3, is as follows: GAGVSQTPSNKVTEKGKYVELRCDPISGHTALYWYRQSLGQGPEFLIYFQGTGAADDSGLPNDRFFAVRPEGSVSTLKIQRTERGDSAVYLCASSLSSGGRGDTQYFGPGTRLTVL.

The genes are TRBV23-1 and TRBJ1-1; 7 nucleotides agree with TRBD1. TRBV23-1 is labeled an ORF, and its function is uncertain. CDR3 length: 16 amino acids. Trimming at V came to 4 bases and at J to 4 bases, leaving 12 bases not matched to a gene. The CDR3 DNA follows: TGCGCCAGCAGTCTAGACCCGGGGACAGCTATCACTGAAGCTTTCTTT. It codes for CASSLDPGTAITEAFF.

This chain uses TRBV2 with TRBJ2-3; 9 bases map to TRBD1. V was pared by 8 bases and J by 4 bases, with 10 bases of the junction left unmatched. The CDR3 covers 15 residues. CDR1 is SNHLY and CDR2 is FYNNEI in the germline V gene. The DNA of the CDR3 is TGTGCCAGCTCTAAGGGGGACAGGGTGGCAGATACGCAGTATTTT. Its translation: CASSKGDRVADTQYF.

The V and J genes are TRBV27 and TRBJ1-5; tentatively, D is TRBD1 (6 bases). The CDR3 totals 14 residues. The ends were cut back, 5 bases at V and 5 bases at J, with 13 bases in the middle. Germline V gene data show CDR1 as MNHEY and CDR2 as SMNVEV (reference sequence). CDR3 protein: CASSPPGGHQPQHF. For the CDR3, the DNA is TGTGCCAGCAGTCCCCCGGGGGGGCATCAGCCCCAGCATTTT.

The CDR3 is CASSPDRATEAFF. For the CDR3, the DNA is TGTGCCAGCAGCCCGGACAGGGCTACTGAAGCTTTCTTT. The chain couples TRBV6-2 or TRBV6-3 to TRBJ1-1, with 8 bases aligning to TRBD1. The CDR3 sequence is 13 residues long. V was pared by 6 bases and J by 5 bases, with 5 bases of the junction left unmatched. CDR1 and CDR2 (germline): MNHEY, SVGEGT.

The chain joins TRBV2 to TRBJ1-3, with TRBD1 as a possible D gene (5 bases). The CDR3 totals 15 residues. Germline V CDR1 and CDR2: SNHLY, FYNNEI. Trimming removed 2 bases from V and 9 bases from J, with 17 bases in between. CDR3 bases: TGTGCCAGCAGTGAACAGGGCACCACTCGAGGCACCATATATTTT. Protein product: CASSEQGTTRGTIYF.

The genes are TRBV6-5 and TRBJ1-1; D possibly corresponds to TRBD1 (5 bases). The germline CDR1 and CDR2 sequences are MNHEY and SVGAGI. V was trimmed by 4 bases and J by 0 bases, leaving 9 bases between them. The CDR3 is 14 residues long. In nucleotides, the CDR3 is TGTGCCAGCAGTTCGGACACCCTGAACACTGAAGCTTTCTTT. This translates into CASSSDTLNTEAFF.

The CDR3 sequence is CASGDSSYNEQFF. The DNA for the CDR3 is TGTGCCAGCGGGGACAGTTCCTACAATGAGCAGTTCTTC. The genes are TRBV7-9 and TRBJ2-1, with TRBD1 matching 7 bases. J gave up 1 base and V 8 bases, and 2 bases lay outside the gene matches. The CDR3 extends over 13 amino acids. CDR1 and CDR2 from the germline V gene are SEHNR and FQNEAQ (reference sequence).

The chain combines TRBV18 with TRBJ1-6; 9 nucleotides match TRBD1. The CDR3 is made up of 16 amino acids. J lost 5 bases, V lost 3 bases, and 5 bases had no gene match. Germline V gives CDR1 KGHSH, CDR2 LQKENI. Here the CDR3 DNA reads TGTGCCAGCTCACCCCGACAGGGGGTGAATAATTCACCCCTCCACTTT. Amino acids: CASSPRQGVNNSPLHF.